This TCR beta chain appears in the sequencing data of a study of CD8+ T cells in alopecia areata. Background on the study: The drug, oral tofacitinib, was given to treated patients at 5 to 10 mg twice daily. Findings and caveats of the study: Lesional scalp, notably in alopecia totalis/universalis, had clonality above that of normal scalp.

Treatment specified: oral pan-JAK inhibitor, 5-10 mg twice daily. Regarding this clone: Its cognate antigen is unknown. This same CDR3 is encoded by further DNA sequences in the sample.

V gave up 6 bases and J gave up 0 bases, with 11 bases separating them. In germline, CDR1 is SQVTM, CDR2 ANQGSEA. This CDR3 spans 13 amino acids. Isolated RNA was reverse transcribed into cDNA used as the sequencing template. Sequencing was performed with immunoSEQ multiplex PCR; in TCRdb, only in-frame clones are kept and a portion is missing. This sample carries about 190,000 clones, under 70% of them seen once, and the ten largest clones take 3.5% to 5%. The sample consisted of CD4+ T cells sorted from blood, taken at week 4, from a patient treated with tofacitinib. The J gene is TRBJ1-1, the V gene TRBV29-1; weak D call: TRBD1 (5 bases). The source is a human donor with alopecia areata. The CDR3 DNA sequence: TGCAGCGTGCGGGGACGGATGAACACTGAAGCTTTCTTT. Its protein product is CSVRGRMNTEAFF.